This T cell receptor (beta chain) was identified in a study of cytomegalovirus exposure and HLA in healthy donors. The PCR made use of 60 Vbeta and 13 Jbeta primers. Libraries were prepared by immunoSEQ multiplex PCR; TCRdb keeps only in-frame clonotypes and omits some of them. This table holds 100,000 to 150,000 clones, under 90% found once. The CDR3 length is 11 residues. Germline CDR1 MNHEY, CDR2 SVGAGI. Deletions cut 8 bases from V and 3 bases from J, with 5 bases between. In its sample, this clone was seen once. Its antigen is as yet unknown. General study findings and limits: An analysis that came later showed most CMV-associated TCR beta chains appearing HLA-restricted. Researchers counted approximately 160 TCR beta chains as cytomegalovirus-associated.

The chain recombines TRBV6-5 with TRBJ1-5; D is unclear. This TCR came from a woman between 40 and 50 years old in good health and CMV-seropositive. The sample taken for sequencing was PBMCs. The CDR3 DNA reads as TGTGCCAGCGGGCCCAATCAGCCCCAGCATTTT. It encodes CASGPNQPQHF.